This TCR beta chain was sequenced for a study of relationships among human T cell subsets. CDR3 length equals 13 residues. The germline gives CDR1 SQVTM, CDR2 ANQGSEA. V was trimmed by 2 bases and J by 2 bases, leaving 10 bases between them. From mRNA, alpha and beta CDR3 regions were amplified using semiquantitative ARM-PCR. Tagged nested gene-specific primers were used first, then communal superprimers amplified exponentially. TCRdb redid the calling of the multiplex PCR reads with MiXCR, one entry per CDR3 protein. The table has around 14,000 distinct CDR3 sequences, about 60% seen once; the top ten hold 35%.

Sample: total T cells sorted from blood. The sequence derives from a man aged 40-49 years in good health. This sequence joins TRBV29-1 and TRBJ2-7; D is possibly TRBD1 (6 bases). CDR3 sequence reads: CSVETGTPYEQYF. The CDR3 DNA reads as TGCAGCGTTGAAACAGGGACCCCCTACGAGCAGTACTTC.